This T cell receptor (beta chain) was found in a study of blood T cell repertoires in COVID-19. Turning to the study itself: PBMCs, B-cell-depleted T cells, or T cells were the source of the cDNA or gDNA that made up the material.

Clones were read by immunoSEQ multiplex PCR, and TCRdb kept only the in-frame ones, dropping some. The data hold 350,000 to 550,000 clones, with 80% to 90% observed a single time. This CDR3 region has 13 residues. The V gene's germline CDR1 is SQVTM and CDR2 ANQGSEA. V gave up 7 bases and J gave up 0 bases, with 12 bases separating them. This clonotype was sampled from a man aged 25 to 45 who had recovered from COVID-19. This chain joins TRBV29-1 and TRBJ1-2, with D possibly being TRBD1 (6 bases). Material: PBMCs or T cells enriched from blood (not recorded which). The CDR3 sequence is CSDQQGANYGYTF. The CDR3, as DNA: TGCAGCGACCAACAGGGAGCTAACTATGGCTACACCTTC.